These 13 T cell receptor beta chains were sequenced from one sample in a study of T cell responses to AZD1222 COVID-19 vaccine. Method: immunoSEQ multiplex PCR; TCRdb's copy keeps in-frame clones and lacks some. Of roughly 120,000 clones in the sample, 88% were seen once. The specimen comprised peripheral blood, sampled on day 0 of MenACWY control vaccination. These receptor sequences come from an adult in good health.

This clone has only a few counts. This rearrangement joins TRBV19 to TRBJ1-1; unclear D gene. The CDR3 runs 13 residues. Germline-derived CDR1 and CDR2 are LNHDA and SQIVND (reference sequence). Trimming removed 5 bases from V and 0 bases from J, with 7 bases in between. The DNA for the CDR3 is TGTGCCAGTAGTTCTACATTGAACACTGAAGCTTTCTTT. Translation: CASSSTLNTEAFF.

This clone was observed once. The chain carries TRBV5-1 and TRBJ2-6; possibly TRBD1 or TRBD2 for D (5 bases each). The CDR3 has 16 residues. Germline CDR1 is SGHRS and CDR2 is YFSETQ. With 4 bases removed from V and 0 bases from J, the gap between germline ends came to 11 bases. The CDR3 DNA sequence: TGCGCCAGCAGCCCGGGGCAGCTCTCTGGGGCCAACGTCCTGACTTTC. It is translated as CASSPGQLSGANVLTF.

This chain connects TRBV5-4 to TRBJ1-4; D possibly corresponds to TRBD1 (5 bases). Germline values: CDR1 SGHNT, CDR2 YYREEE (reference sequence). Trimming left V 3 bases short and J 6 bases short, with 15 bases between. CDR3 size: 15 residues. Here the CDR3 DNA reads TGTGCCAGCAGCTCGGGGACCGGTTTTTATGAAAAACTGTTTTTT. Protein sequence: CASSSGTGFYEKLFF.

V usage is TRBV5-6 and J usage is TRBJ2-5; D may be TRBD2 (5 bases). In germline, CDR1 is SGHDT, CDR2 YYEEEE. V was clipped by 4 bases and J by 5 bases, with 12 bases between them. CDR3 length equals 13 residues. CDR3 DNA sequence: TGTGCCAGCAGCCCCTCCGGGGTGGAGACCCAGTACTTC. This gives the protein CASSPSGVETQYF. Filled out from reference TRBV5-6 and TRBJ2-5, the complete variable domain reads DAGVTQSPTHLIKTRGQQVTLRCSPKSGHDTVSWYQQALGQGPQFIFQYYEEEERQRGNFPDRFSGHQFPNYSSELNVNALLLGDSALYLCASSPSGVETQYFGPGTRLLVL.

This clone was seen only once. CDR3 region: CASSQDRWEGPYEQYF. CDR3 nucleotide sequence: TGTGCCAGCAGCCAAGATCGCTGGGAGGGCCCCTACGAGCAGTACTTC. The chain couples TRBV3-1 (or the pseudogene TRBV3-2) to TRBJ2-7; 7 bases are a match to TRBD2. V dropped 0 bases and J dropped 2; count of bases not matched to a gene: 7. This CDR3 comprises 16 residues. The germline V gene encodes CDR1 LGHDT and CDR2 YNNKEL (reference sequence).

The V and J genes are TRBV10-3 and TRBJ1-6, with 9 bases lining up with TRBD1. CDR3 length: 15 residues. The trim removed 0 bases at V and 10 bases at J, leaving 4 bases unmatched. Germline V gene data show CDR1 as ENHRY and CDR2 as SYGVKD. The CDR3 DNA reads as TGTGCCATCAGTGAGTCCGGGACAGGGTTGTCACCCCTCCACTTT. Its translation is CAISESGTGLSPLHF.

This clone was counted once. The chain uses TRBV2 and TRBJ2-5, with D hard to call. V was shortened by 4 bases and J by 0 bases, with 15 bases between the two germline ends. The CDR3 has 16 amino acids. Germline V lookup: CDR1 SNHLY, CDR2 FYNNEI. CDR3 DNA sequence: TGTGCCAGCAGTGTTCCCCGTGACGGGTACCAAGAGACCCAGTACTTC. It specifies CASSVPRDGYQETQYF. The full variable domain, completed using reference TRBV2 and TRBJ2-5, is EPEVTQTPSHQVTQMGQEVILRCVPISNHLYFYWYRQILGQKVEFLVSFYNNEISEKSEIFDDQFSVERPDGSNFTLKIRSTKLEDSAMYFCASSVPRDGYQETQYFGPGTRLLVL.

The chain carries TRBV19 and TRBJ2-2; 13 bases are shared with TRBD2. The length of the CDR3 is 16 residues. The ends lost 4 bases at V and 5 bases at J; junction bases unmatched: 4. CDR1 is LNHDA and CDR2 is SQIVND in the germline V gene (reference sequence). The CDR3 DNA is TGTGCCAGTAGTACCCGGACTAGCGGGAGAACCGGGGAGCTGTTTTTT. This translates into CASSTRTSGRTGELFF.

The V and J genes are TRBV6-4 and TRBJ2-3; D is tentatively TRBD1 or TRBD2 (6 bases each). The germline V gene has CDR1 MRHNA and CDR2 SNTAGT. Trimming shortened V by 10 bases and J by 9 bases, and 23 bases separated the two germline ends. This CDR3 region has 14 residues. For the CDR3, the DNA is TGTGCCACCAAGGCGGGACACTTTGAGGCGACGCAGTATTTT. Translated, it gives CATKAGHFEATQYF.

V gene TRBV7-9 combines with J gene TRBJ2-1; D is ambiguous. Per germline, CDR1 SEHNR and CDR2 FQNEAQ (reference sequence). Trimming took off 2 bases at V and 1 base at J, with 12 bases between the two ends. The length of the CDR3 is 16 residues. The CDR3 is CASSLLSPASYNEQFF. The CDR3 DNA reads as TGTGCCAGCAGCTTATTGTCGCCTGCATCCTACAATGAGCAGTTCTTC.

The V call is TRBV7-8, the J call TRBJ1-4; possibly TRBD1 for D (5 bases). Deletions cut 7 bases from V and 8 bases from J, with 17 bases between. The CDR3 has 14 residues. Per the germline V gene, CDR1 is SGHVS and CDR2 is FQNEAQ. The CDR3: CASTGWGVEEKLFF. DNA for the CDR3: TGTGCCAGCACCGGGTGGGGGGTTGAGGAAAAACTGTTTTTT.

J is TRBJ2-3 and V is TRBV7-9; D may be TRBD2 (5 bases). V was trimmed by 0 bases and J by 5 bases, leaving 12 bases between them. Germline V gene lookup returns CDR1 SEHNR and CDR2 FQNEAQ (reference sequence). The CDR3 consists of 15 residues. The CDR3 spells CASSLARVREDTQYF. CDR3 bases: TGTGCCAGCAGCTTAGCACGGGTGAGGGAAGATACGCAGTATTTT.

This chain's CDR3 is CSVELRGVHSYEQYF. As DNA, the CDR3 is TGCAGCGTTGAATTGAGGGGCGTTCACTCCTACGAGCAGTACTTC. The chain has TRBV29-1 and TRBJ2-7; D possibly matches TRBD1 or TRBD2 (5 bases each). The CDR3 has 15 amino acids. Trimming removed 2 bases at V and 0 bases at J, with 14 bases between. Germline V gene data show CDR1 as SQVTM and CDR2 as ANQGSEA.